This entry features one T cell receptor beta chain sequence. The CDR3 covers 17 residues. V lost 2 bases and J lost 5; bases outside the gene matches: 9. Per the germline V gene, CDR1 is LGHDT and CDR2 is YNNKEL (reference sequence). The sample is drawn from a study of blood T cell repertoires in COVID-19. The table came from immunoSEQ multiplex PCR; TCRdb's copy has only in-frame clones and leaves some out. The data hold over 200,000 clones, with nearly 90% observed a single time. This TCR derives from a young woman who had recovered from COVID-19. Sequencing was carried out using peripheral blood. The V call is TRBV3-1 (or the pseudogene TRBV3-2), the J call TRBJ2-3, with 11 bases identical to TRBD2. This CDR3 reads CASSQRVIAGGRDTQYF. For the CDR3, the DNA is TGTGCCAGCAGCCAACGGGTGATAGCGGGAGGGAGAGATACGCAGTATTTT.